These 21 T cell receptor beta chains share one sample of origin, sequenced in a study of blood T cell repertoires in COVID-19. Data came from immunoSEQ multiplex PCR; TCRdb stores just in-frame clones and leaves some out. This table holds about 190,000 clones, around 80% found once. Sequences were obtained from peripheral blood. All receptors derive from a man aged 30 to 45 with active or convalescent COVID-19.

The CDR3 bases are TGTGCCAGCAGCTTGCGGGAGGGGGAAAAACTGTTTTTT. Its translation: CASSLREGEKLFF. This chain joins TRBV11-3 and TRBJ1-4; D possibly corresponds to TRBD1 (5 bases). Germline loops: CDR1 SGHNT, CDR2 YENEEA. V lost 3 bases and J 8 bases, leaving 10 bases between the germline ends. The CDR3 length is 13 residues.

This chain connects TRBV7-2 to TRBJ2-2; 8 positions agree with TRBD1. The CDR3 runs 16 residues. The V segment lost 3 bases and the J segment 7 bases; nucleotides outside the gene matches: 10. The germline CDR1 and CDR2 sequences are SGHTA and FQGNSA. The CDR3 is CASSLTGETYGGELFF. CDR3 sequence (DNA): TGTGCCAGCAGCTTGACAGGGGAGACGTACGGCGGGGAGCTGTTTTTT.

The genes are TRBV7-2 and TRBJ1-2, with a possible D match to TRBD1 (5 bases). The CDR3 is 14 residues long. Germline values: CDR1 SGHTA, CDR2 FQGNSA. Trimming removed 5 bases from V and 8 bases from J, with 18 bases in between. The CDR3 nucleotides are TGTGCCAGCAGCAACAGGACGGCGGCAGCGGGCTACACCTTC. Its protein product is CASSNRTAAAGYTF.

J is TRBJ2-7 and V is TRBV18; tentative D call: TRBD1 (7 bases). Trimming cost V 0 bases and J 5 bases, with 14 bases left between them. This CDR3 has 15 amino acids. Germline values: CDR1 KGHSH, CDR2 LQKENI. In DNA, the CDR3 is TGTGCCAGCTCACCACCGGGCAGGGGGGATCACGAGCAGTACTTC. Amino acids: CASSPPGRGDHEQYF.

The table lists this clone with a few counts. The rearrangement links TRBV30 to TRBJ1-2; 11 bases are a match to TRBD1. The V and J ends lost 5 bases and 4 bases, in that order; junction bases with no gene match: 0. The CDR3 consists of 12 residues. Germline V gene sequence: CDR1 GTSNPN, CDR2 SVGIG (reference sequence). The CDR3 DNA sequence: TGTGCCTGGGGGACAGGGGGCTATGGCTACACCTTC. This gives the protein CAWGTGGYGYTF.

This clone was observed a few times. The rearrangement links TRBV19 to TRBJ1-4; 7 bases are a match to TRBD1. CDR1 and CDR2 (germline): LNHDA, SQIVND (reference sequence). The CDR3 totals 17 residues. Trimming cost V 7 bases and J 8 bases; bases outside gene matches: 19. For the CDR3, the DNA is TGTGCCAGTATTCAGAACAGGGGCCGCTCCTTTCCCGAAAAACTGTTTTTT. It specifies CASIQNRGRSFPEKLFF.

This clone was seen once. The chain is built from TRBV2 and TRBJ2-3; 11 bases match TRBD2. The CDR3 is 19 residues long. Germline lookup yields CDR1 SNHLY and CDR2 FYNNEI. V shed 4 bases, J shed 0 bases, and the junction held 12 bases outside the gene matches. The CDR3 DNA reads TGTGCCAGCAGTGTGGATGGGACTAGCGGAATCTTTAGCACAGATACGCAGTATTTT. Translated: CASSVDGTSGIFSTDTQYF.

Here the CDR3 DNA reads TGTGCCAGCAGTTATGTCACTAGCGGGAACACCGGGGAGCTGTTTTTT. It is translated as CASSYVTSGNTGELFF. The rearrangement uses TRBV6-5 and TRBJ2-2, with 8 bases fitting TRBD2. Trimming cost V 3 bases and J 1 base; bases outside gene matches: 4. CDR1 is MNHEY, CDR2 SVGAGI, per germline. The CDR3 consists of 16 residues.

Turning to this clone: At the DNA level, this CDR3 is encoded by other sequences in the same sample as well. This sequence joins TRBV30 and TRBJ1-2; TRBD1 matches 9 bases. This CDR3 spans 12 amino acids. The germline V gene has CDR1 GTSNPN and CDR2 SVGIG (reference sequence). The J segment lost 4 bases and the V segment lost 5 bases, leaving 2 bases of the junction unmatched. The CDR3 DNA reads TGTGCCTGGGGACAGGGGAGCTATGGCTACACCTTC. Translated, it gives CAWGQGSYGYTF.

This rearrangement joins TRBV25-1 to TRBJ1-2; D call uncertain. With 1 base removed from V and 14 bases from J, the gap between germline ends came to 14 bases. The CDR3 is 12 residues long. Germline loops: CDR1 MGHDK, CDR2 SYGVNS. CDR3 protein: CASSESRGLRTF. The CDR3, as DNA: TGTGCCAGCAGTGAATCACGAGGCCTTAGGACCTTC.

The CDR3 DNA follows: TGTGCCAGCAGCCCAGCGGGAGCACAAGATACGCAGTATTTT. Amino acids: CASSPAGAQDTQYF. The chain uses TRBV7-2 and TRBJ2-3; 8 positions agree with TRBD2. Germline CDR1 SGHTA, CDR2 FQGNSA. There are 14 residues in the CDR3. V lost 5 bases, J lost 5 bases, and 6 bases stayed unmatched.

J is TRBJ1-5 and V is TRBV5-1, with 8 bases identical to TRBD1. The V segment lost 0 bases and the J segment 5 bases; nucleotides outside the gene matches: 4. This CDR3 has 15 residues. CDR1 SGHRS and CDR2 YFSETQ come from the germline V gene. The CDR3 DNA is TGCGCCAGCAGCTTGGATCAGGGGGCCGATCAGCCCCAGCATTTT. As protein: CASSLDQGADQPQHF.

V and J are TRBV20-1 and TRBJ1-5; tentative D call: TRBD1 (5 bases). Looked up from germline, CDR1 is DFQATT and CDR2 is SNEGSKA (reference sequence). The ends were cut back, 3 bases at V and 5 bases at J, with 11 bases in the middle. The CDR3 has 13 residues. CDR3 sequence: CSASFPGHQPQHF. In DNA form, the CDR3 reads TGCAGTGCTAGTTTCCCAGGGCATCAGCCCCAGCATTTT.

The V call is TRBV12-3 or TRBV12-4, the J call TRBJ2-1; the D is unclear. This CDR3 has 11 residues. V shed 4 bases and J shed 4 bases, with 2 bases lying between them. In DNA, the CDR3 is TGTGCCAGCAGTTCTTACAATGAGCAGTTCTTC. This sequence encodes CASSSYNEQFF.

The chain has TRBV2 and TRBJ1-5; D is unclear. The CDR3 contains 13 residues. CDR1 SNHLY and CDR2 FYNNEI come from the germline V gene. Trimming left V 5 bases short and J 4 bases short, with 9 bases between. The CDR3 loop reads CASSPGSNQPQHF. CDR3 coding DNA: TGTGCCAGCAGTCCCGGGAGTAATCAGCCCCAGCATTTT.

The rearrangement uses TRBV6-5 and TRBJ1-2, with D tentatively TRBD1 (6 bases). Germline V gene sequence: CDR1 MNHEY, CDR2 SVGAGI. This CDR3 is built from 15 residues. Trimming stripped 0 bases from V and 1 base from J, with 9 bases between. The CDR3 DNA is TGTGCCAGCAGTTACTCGAAACAGGGTAACTATGGCTACACCTTC. Amino acid sequence: CASSYSKQGNYGYTF.

The V gene is TRBV2, the J gene TRBJ2-5, with 10 bases fitting TRBD1. Germline CDR1 SNHLY, CDR2 FYNNEI. The CDR3 is 16 amino acids. With 4 bases clipped from V and 2 bases from J, the junction kept 7 bases outside the gene matches. This chain's CDR3 is CASSVGTGDLQETQYF. CDR3 coding DNA: TGTGCCAGCAGTGTAGGGACAGGGGACCTTCAAGAGACCCAGTACTTC.

The chain employs TRBV18 and TRBJ1-1; D gene ambiguous. In germline, CDR1 is KGHSH, CDR2 LQKENI. This CDR3 is 14 amino acids long. With 3 bases removed from V and 3 bases from J, the gap between germline ends came to 11 bases. The CDR3 nucleotides are TGTGCCAGCTCACCCAGACGGGAAGACACTGAAGCTTTCTTT. It codes for CASSPRREDTEAFF. Full variable domain (outside the CDR3, taken from reference TRBV18 and TRBJ1-1): NAGVMQNPRHLVRRRGQEARLRCSPMKGHSHVYWYRQLPEEGLKFMVYLQKENIIDESGMPKERFSAEFPKEGPSILRIQQVVRGDSAAYFCASSPRREDTEAFFGQGTRLTVV.

CDR3 coding DNA: TGCGCCAGCAGCCCAATAAAGCGACAGGTGCCCTACGTAGAGCAGTACGTC. Translating gives CASSPIKRQVPYVEQYV. V usage is TRBV4-1 and J usage is TRBJ2-7; TRBD1 is a possible D gene (6 bases). From germline, CDR1 is MGHRA and CDR2 YSYEKL. The CDR3 has 17 amino acids. V lost 4 bases to trimming and J lost 7 bases, with 26 bases between them.

This clone showed up just once. This chain links TRBV4-1 with TRBJ2-1; a possible D gene is TRBD2 (6 bases). Germline V gene lookup returns CDR1 MGHRA and CDR2 YSYEKL. CDR3 length equals 14 residues. With 2 bases removed from V and 8 bases from J, the gap between germline ends came to 13 bases. CDR3 coding DNA: TGCGCCAGCAGCCAAAACCGGCGGGGCGATGAGCAGTTCTTC. It is translated as CASSQNRRGDEQFF.

The J gene is TRBJ1-4, the V gene TRBV19, with a possible D match to TRBD1 (5 bases). The V end was cut by 3 bases, the J end by 3 bases, with 8 bases between. This CDR3 is 14 amino acids long. Germline V gene data show CDR1 as LNHDA and CDR2 as SQIVND (reference sequence). The CDR3 reads CASSIGGANEKLFF. CDR3 sequence (DNA): TGTGCCAGTAGTATCGGAGGGGCTAATGAAAAACTGTTTTTT.